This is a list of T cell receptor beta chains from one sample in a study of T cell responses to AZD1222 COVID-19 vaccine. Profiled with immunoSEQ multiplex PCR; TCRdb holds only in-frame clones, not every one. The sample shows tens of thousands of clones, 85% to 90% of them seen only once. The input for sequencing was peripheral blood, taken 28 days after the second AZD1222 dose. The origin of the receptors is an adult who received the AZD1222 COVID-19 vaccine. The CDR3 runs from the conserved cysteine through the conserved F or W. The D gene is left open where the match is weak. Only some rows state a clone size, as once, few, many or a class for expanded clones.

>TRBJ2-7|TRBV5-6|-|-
CASSFDRSYEQYF
TGTGCCAGCAGCTTCGACAGAAGCTACGAGCAGTACTTC
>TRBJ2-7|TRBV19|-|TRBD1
CASSIDHYRDSSYEQYF
TGTGCCAGTAGTATAGATCACTACAGGGACAGCTCCTACGAGCAGTACTTC
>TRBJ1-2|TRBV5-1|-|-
CASSATEGSRGYTF
TGCGCCAGCAGCGCGACAGAAGGGAGTCGTGGCTACACCTTC
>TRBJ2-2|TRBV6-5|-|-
CASSYVRQFTGELFF
TGTGCCAGCAGTTACGTTCGTCAGTTCACCGGGGAGCTGTTTTTT
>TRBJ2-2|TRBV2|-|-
CASRTGPMNTGELFF
TGTGCCAGCAGGACGGGACCGATGAACACCGGGGAGCTGTTTTTT
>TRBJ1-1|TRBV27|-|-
CASGPHDTEAFF
TGTGCCAGCGGCCCCCACGACACTGAAGCTTTCTTT
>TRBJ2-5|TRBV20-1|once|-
CSASIPGQRETQYF
TGCAGTGCTAGTATCCCGGGACAAAGGGAGACCCAGTACTTC
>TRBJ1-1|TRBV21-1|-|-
CASSKTEGGAFF
TGTGCCAGCAGCAAAACGGAGGGGGGAGCTTTCTTT
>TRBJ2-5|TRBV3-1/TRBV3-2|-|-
CASSQETIRGPQGETQYF
TGTGCCAGCAGCCAAGAAACAATTCGGGGTCCTCAAGGGGAGACCCAGTACTTC
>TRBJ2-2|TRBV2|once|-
CASRVTNTGELFF
TGTGCCAGCAGGGTCACGAACACCGGGGAGCTGTTTTTT
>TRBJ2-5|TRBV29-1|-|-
CSVGGAGGRYKETQYF
TGCAGCGTTGGGGGGGCAGGGGGACGGTACAAGGAGACCCAGTACTTC
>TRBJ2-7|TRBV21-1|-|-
CASSKAENYEQYF
TGTGCCAGCAGCAAAGCTGAGAACTACGAGCAGTACTTC
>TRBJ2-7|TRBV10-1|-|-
CASSEYQGSYEQYF
TGCGCCAGCAGTGAGTACCAGGGCTCCTACGAGCAGTACTTC
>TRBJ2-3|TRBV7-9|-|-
CASSLRGGTDTQYF
TGTGCCAGCAGCTTGAGGGGGGGAACAGATACGCAGTATTTT
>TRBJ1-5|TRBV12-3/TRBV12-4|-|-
CASSSGGPQHF
TGTGCCAGCAGTTCCGGGGGGCCCCAGCATTTT
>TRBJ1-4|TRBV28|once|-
CASRQKNEKLFF
TGTGCCAGCAGGCAGAAAAATGAAAAACTGTTTTTT
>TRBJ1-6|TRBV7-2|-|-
CASSLVAGSLSPLHF
TGTGCCAGCAGCTTAGTTGCAGGGTCCCTTTCACCCCTCCACTTT
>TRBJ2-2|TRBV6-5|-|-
CASTRGSEGGELFF
TGTGCCAGCACACGCGGAAGTGAGGGCGGGGAGCTGTTTTTT
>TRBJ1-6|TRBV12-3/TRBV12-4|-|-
CASSYYGNSPLHF
TGTGCCAGCAGCTACTATGGCAATTCACCCCTCCACTTT
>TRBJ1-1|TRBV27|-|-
CASSSQLNTEAFF
TGTGCCAGCAGTTCACAGCTGAACACTGAAGCTTTCTTT
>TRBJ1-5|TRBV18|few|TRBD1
CASSPRGVQGSQPQHF
TGTGCCAGCTCACCGAGGGGGGTACAGGGGAGCCAGCCCCAGCATTTT
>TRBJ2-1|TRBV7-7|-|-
CASSLERGNEQFF
TGTGCCAGCAGCTTAGAACGGGGCAATGAGCAGTTCTTC
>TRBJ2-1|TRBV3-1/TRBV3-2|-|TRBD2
CASRGGDVSYNEQFF
TGTGCCAGCCGCGGGGGAGATGTCTCCTACAATGAGCAGTTCTTC
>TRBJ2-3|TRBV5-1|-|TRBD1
CASSFGQGGTDTQYF
TGCGCCAGCAGCTTTGGACAGGGTGGTACAGATACGCAGTATTTT
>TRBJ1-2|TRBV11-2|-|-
CASSPTGQHYGYTF
TGTGCCAGCAGCCCTACAGGACAGCACTATGGCTACACCTTC
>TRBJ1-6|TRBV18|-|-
CASSPTGEDSPLHF
TGTGCCAGCTCACCGACGGGAGAGGATTCACCCCTCCACTTT
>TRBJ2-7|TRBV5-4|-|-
CASSLGGVGAQTYEQYF
TGTGCCAGCAGCTTGGGGGGAGTCGGAGCACAGACCTACGAGCAGTACTTC
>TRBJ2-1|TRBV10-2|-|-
CASSGYRASLNNEQFF
TGCGCCAGCAGTGGCTACAGGGCTTCTCTAAACAATGAGCAGTTCTTC
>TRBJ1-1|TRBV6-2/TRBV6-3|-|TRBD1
CASSPTGGVTEAFF
TGTGCCAGCAGTCCGACAGGGGGGGTCACTGAAGCTTTCTTT
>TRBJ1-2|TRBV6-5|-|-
CASSPNSYGYTF
TGTGCCAGCAGTCCCAATTCTTATGGCTACACCTTC
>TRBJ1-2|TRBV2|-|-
CASSLGDGYTF
TGTGCCAGCAGCCTGGGGGATGGCTACACCTTC
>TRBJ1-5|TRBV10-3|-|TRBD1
CAISGQGGNQPQHF
TGTGCCATCAGTGGACAGGGAGGCAATCAGCCCCAGCATTTT
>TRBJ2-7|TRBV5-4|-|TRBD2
CASSERLGGGAGEQYF
TGTGCCAGCAGCGAGCGGCTCGGCGGGGGGGCCGGAGAGCAGTACTTC
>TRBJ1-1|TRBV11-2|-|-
CASSLEGSGTEAFF
TGTGCCAGCAGCTTAGAGGGTTCGGGGACTGAAGCTTTCTTT
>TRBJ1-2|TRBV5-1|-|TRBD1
CASSLTGGGYTF
TGCGCCAGCAGCTTGACAGGGGGTGGCTACACCTTC
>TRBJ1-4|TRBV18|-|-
CASSSQNEKLFF
TGTGCCAGCTCATCACAGAATGAAAAACTGTTTTTT
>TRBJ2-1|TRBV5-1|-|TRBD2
CASSPGLAGGPGNEQFF
TGCGCCAGCAGCCCCGGACTAGCGGGGGGGCCCGGGAATGAGCAGTTCTTC
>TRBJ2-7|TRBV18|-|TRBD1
CASSTSQGYEQYF
TGTGCCAGCTCAACCTCACAGGGGTACGAGCAGTACTTC
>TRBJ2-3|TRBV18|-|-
CASSLVGTDTQYF
TGTGCCAGCTCACTTGTAGGGACAGATACGCAGTATTTT
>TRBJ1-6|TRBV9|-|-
CASSFDLDNSPLHF
TGTGCCAGCAGCTTCGACCTGGATAATTCACCCCTCCACTTT
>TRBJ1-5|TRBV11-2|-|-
CASSFTSDQPQHF
TGTGCCAGCAGCTTTACATCCGATCAGCCCCAGCATTTT
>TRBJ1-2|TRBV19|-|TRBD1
CASSKDRRYGYTF
TGTGCCAGTAGCAAGGACAGGCGCTATGGCTACACCTTC
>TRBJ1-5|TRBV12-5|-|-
CASGPVGENQPQHF
TGTGCTAGTGGCCCCGTAGGAGAGAATCAGCCCCAGCATTTT
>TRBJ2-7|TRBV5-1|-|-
CASSLGSDPFYEQYF
TGCGCCAGCAGCTTGGGCAGCGACCCCTTCTACGAGCAGTACTTC
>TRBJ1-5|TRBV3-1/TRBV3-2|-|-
CASSQGRHQPQHF
TGTGCCAGCAGCCAGGGCAGGCATCAGCCCCAGCATTTT
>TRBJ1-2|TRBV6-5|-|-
CASSLVTGNNYGYTF
TGTGCCAGCAGCCTCGTAACAGGCAATAACTATGGCTACACCTTC
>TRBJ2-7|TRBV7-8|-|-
CASSLVSGSGYEQYF
TGTGCCAGCAGCTTAGTGTCCGGGTCAGGCTACGAGCAGTACTTC